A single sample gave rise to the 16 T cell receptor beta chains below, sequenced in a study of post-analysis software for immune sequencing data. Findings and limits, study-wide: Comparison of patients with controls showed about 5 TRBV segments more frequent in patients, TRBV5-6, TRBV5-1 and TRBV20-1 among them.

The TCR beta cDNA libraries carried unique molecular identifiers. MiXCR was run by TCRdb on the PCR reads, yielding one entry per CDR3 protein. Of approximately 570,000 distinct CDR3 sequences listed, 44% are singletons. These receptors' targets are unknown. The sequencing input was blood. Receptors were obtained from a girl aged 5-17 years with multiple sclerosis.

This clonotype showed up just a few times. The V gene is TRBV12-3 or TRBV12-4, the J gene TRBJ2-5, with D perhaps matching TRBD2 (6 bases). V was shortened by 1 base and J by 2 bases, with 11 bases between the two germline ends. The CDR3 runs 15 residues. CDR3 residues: CASSLGGVNQETQYF. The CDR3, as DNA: TGTGCCAGCAGTTTAGGCGGGGTGAATCAAGAGACCCAGTACTTC.

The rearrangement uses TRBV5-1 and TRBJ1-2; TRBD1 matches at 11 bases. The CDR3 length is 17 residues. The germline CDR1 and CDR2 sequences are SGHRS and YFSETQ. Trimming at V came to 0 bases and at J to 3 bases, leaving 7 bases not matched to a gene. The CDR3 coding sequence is TGCGCCAGCAGCTTGGTTGGACAGGGGGCGCGGGACTATGGCTACACCTTC. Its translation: CASSLVGQGARDYGYTF.

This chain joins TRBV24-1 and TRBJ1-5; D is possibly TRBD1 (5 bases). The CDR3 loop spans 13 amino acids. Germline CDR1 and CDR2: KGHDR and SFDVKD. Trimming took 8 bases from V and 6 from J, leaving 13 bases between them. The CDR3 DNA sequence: TGTGCCACCACTGGGGGAATGGGTCAGCCCCAGCATTTT. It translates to CATTGGMGQPQHF.

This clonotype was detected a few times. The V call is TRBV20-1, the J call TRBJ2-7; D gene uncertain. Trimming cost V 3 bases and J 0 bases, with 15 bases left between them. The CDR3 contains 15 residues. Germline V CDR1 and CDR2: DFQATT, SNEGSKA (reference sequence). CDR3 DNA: TGCAGTGCTAGTGGCAGTGTTTCACCCTCCTACGAGCAGTACTTC. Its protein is CSASGSVSPSYEQYF.

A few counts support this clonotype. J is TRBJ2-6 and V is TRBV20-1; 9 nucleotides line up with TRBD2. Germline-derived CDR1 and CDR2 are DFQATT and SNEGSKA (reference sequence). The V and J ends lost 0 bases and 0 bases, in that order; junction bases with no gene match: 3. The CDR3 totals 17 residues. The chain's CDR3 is CSARDSSGDSGANVLTF. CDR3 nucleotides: TGCAGTGCTAGAGATTCTAGCGGGGACTCTGGGGCCAACGTCCTGACTTTC.

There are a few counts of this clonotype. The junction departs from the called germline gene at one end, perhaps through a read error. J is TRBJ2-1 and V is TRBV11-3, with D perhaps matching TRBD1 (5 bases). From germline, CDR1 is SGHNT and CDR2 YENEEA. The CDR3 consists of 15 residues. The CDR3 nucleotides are TGTGCCGGCAGCTCCCCAAGGGGCTCCCCCAATGAGCAGTTCTTC. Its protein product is CAGSSPRGSPNEQFF.

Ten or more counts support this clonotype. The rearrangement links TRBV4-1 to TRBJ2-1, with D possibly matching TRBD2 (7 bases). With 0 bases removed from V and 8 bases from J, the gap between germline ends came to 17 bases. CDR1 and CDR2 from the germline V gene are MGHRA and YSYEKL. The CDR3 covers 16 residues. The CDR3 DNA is TGCGCCAGCAGCCAAGATCACCCGGGGGGCACATATGAGCAGTTCTTC. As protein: CASSQDHPGGTYEQFF.

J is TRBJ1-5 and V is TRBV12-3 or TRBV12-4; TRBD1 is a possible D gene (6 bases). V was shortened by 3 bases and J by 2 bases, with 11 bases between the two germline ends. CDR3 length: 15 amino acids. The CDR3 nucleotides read TGTGCCAGCAGTTTCGGGGCAGGGGGCAATCAGCCCCAGCATTTT. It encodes CASSFGAGGNQPQHF.

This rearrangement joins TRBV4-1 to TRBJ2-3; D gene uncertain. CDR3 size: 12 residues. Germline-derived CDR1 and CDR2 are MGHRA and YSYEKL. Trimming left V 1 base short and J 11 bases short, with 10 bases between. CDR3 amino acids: CASSQVYDQQYF. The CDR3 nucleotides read TGCGCCAGCAGCCAAGTTTACGACCAGCAGTATTTT.

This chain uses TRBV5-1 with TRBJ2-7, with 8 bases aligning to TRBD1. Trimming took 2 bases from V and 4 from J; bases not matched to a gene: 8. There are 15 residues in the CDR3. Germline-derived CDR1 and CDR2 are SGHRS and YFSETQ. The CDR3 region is CASSFETGDTYEQYF. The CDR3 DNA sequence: TGCGCCAGCAGCTTTGAGACAGGGGACACGTACGAGCAGTACTTC.

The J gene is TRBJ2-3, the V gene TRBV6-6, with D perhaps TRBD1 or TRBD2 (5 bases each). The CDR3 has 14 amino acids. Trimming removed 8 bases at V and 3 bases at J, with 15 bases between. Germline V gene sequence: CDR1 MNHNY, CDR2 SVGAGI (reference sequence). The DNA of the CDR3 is TGTGCCAGCGAAACGGGACGGATGACAGATACGCAGTATTTT. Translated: CASETGRMTDTQYF.

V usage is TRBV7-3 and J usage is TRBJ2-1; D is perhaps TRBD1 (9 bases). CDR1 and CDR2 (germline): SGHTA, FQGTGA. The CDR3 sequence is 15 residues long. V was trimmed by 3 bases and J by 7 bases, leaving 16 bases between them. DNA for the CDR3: TGTGCCAGCAGCTTCACAGGGGGCGGGGGGAATGAGCAGTTCTTC. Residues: CASSFTGGGGNEQFF.

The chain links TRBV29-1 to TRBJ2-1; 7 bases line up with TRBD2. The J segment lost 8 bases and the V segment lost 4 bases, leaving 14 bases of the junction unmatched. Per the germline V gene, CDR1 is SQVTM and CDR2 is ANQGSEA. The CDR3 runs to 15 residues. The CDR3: CSVAPGGGSAHEQFF. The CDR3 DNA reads TGCAGCGTTGCCCCTGGGGGGGGAAGTGCACATGAGCAGTTCTTC.

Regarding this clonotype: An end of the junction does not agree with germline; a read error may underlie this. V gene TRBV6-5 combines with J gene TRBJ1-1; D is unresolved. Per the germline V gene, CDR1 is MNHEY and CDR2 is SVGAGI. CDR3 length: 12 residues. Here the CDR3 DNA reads TGTGCCAGCAGAGAGTTGAATACTGAAGCTTTCTTT. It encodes CASRELNTEAFF.

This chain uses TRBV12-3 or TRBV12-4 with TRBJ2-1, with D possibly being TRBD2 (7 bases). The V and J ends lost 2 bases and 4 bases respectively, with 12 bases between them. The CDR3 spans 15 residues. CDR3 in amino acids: CASSLWGRGYNEQFF. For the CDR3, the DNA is TGTGCCAGCAGTTTATGGGGGAGGGGGTACAATGAGCAGTTCTTC.

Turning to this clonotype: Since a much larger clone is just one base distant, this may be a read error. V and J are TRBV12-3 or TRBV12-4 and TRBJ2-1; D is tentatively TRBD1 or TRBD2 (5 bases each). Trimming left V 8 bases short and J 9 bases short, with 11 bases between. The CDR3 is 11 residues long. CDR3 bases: TGTGCCAGCGGTTATGGGGGTGAGCAGTTCTTC. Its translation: CASGYGGEQFF.